The 29 T cell receptor beta chains listed next were all sequenced from one sample in a study of blood T cell repertoires in COVID-19 (dated by TCRdb to 2020 to 2022). To prepare the library, the immunoSEQ multiplex PCR assay was applied. In its TCRdb copy, this immuneACCESS table keeps in-frame sequences only and misses some clones. Where compared with another copy, unresolved V genes explain less than half of these, and the others have no known cause. The sample has approximately 140,000 clones on record, approximately 87% of them singletons. Together, the top ten hold approximately 2.3% of the sample. Sequenced material: peripheral blood. These TCRs come from a man between 65 and 80 years old with active COVID-19.

J is TRBJ2-3 and V is TRBV19, with a tentative D call TRBD2 (6 bases). Germline values: CDR1 LNHDA, CDR2 SQIVND (reference sequence). The CDR3 length is 17 residues. Trimming pared 10 bases from V and 3 bases from J, leaving 26 bases between. CDR3 protein: CATHGGSSLGPTDTQYF. The CDR3 DNA follows: TGTGCCACCCACGGGGGTAGCTCTTTGGGTCCTACAGATACGCAGTATTTT.

This clone has just one count. The V gene is TRBV29-1, the J gene TRBJ2-2; D may be TRBD1 (6 bases). Trimming stripped 6 bases from V and 1 base from J, with 9 bases between. Germline assignment: CDR1 SQVTM and CDR2 ANQGSEA. The CDR3 runs 13 residues. CDR3 sequence (DNA): TGCAGCGTAACGGGACAGAACACCGGGGAGCTGTTTTTT. Protein sequence: CSVTGQNTGELFF.

This clone was observed a handful of times. The chain's CDR3 is CASRDRGQVLNTEAFF. The CDR3 nucleotides read TGTGCCAGCCGGGACAGGGGGCAAGTACTGAACACTGAAGCTTTCTTT. The chain combines TRBV19 with TRBJ1-1, with TRBD1 identical over 12 bases. The junction had 8 bases not matched to a gene; V was cut back by 9 bases and J by 0 bases. The CDR3 covers 16 residues. Germline CDR1 is LNHDA and CDR2 is SQIVND (reference sequence).

The J gene is TRBJ2-1, the V gene TRBV3-1 (or the pseudogene TRBV3-2), with D unresolved. Germline-derived CDR1 and CDR2 are LGHDT and YNNKEL (reference sequence). The CDR3 loop spans 16 amino acids. V lost 0 bases and J 1 base, leaving 10 bases between the germline ends. In nucleotides, the CDR3 is TGTGCCAGCAGCCAAGACCCCTACCCGTCCTACAATGAGCAGTTCTTC. It encodes CASSQDPYPSYNEQFF.

The chain recombines TRBV5-1 with TRBJ1-1; a possible D gene is TRBD1 (5 bases). CDR3 length equals 15 residues. Trimming took off 0 bases at V and 1 base at J, with 10 bases between the two ends. Germline CDR1 reads SGHRS; CDR2 reads YFSETQ. This CDR3 reads CASSLAPQGNTEAFF. Here the CDR3 DNA reads TGCGCCAGCAGCTTGGCCCCTCAGGGGAACACTGAAGCTTTCTTT.

The chain combines TRBV5-1 with TRBJ2-6; 10 bases align to TRBD1. Germline CDR1 and CDR2: SGHRS and YFSETQ. Trimming at V came to 0 bases and at J to 0 bases, leaving 3 bases not matched to a gene. This CDR3 has 18 amino acids. CDR3 nucleotide sequence: TGCGCCAGCAGCTTGGGGACAGGGGGGGCCTCTGGGGCCAACGTCCTGACTTTC. Protein product: CASSLGTGGASGANVLTF.

This chain links TRBV28 with TRBJ2-1, with 10 bases fitting TRBD2. The germline V gene has CDR1 MDHEN and CDR2 SYDVKM. This CDR3 is built from 14 residues. The J segment lost 9 bases and the V segment lost 6 bases, leaving 8 bases of the junction unmatched. CDR3: CASRLGLAVGEQFF. The CDR3 nucleotides are TGTGCCAGCAGACTAGGACTAGCGGTGGGTGAGCAGTTCTTC.

The genes are TRBV5-1 and TRBJ2-7; TRBD2 might be the D (5 bases). Trimming took 0 bases from V and 1 from J, leaving 8 bases between them. The CDR3 consists of 14 residues. Germline V gene lookup returns CDR1 SGHRS and CDR2 YFSETQ. CDR3 DNA sequence: TGCGCCAGCAGCTTGGAAGGCGGGTCCTACGAGCAGTACTTC. Amino acids: CASSLEGGSYEQYF. Full variable domain (missing parts from reference TRBV5-1 and TRBJ2-7): KAGVTQTPRYLIKTRGQQVTLSCSPISGHRSVSWYQQTPGQGLQFLFEYFSETQRNKGNFPGRFSGRQFSNSRSEMNVSTLELGDSALYLCASSLEGGSYEQYFGPGTRLTVT.

The V call is TRBV2, the J call TRBJ1-2; 7 nucleotides line up with TRBD1. Trimming at V came to 4 bases and at J to 4 bases, leaving 6 bases not matched to a gene. Germline lookup yields CDR1 SNHLY and CDR2 FYNNEI. There are 14 residues in the CDR3. Written as DNA, the CDR3 is TGTGCCAGCAGTGTTGAGAGGGACAGCTATGGCTACACCTTC. This encodes CASSVERDSYGYTF.

CDR3 protein: CASSGTSGRVGTGELFF. CDR3 DNA: TGTGCCAGCAGTGGGACTAGCGGGAGAGTAGGGACCGGGGAGCTGTTTTTT. The chain recombines TRBV6-1 with TRBJ2-2, with 13 nucleotides matching TRBD2. The ends lost 4 bases at V and 5 bases at J; junction bases unmatched: 7. Germline CDR1 and CDR2: MNHNS and SASEGT. This CDR3 region has 17 residues.

The chain joins TRBV30 to TRBJ2-5, with 7 bases matching TRBD2. Trimming removed 4 bases from V and 7 bases from J; junction bases left unmatched: 9. Germline values: CDR1 GTSNPN, CDR2 SVGIG (reference sequence). The CDR3 runs 13 residues. The chain's CDR3 is CAWTGGNFGTQYF. In nucleotides, the CDR3 is TGTGCCTGGACGGGAGGAAACTTCGGGACCCAGTACTTC.

This clone was picked up a small number of times. The V and J genes are TRBV6-6 and TRBJ1-1; 7 nucleotides line up with TRBD1. The germline V gene encodes CDR1 MNHNY and CDR2 SVGAGI (reference sequence). This CDR3 comprises 13 residues. V gave up 7 bases and J gave up 4 bases; unmatched junction bases: 6. In DNA, the CDR3 is TGTGCCAGCACCCCTGACAGGGTCACTGAAGCTTTCTTT. It specifies CASTPDRVTEAFF.

The J gene is TRBJ2-7, the V gene TRBV6-5, with TRBD2 matching 10 bases. Per the germline V gene, CDR1 is MNHEY and CDR2 is SVGAGI. V shed 7 bases and J 2 bases; nucleotides not matched to a gene: 8. This CDR3 contains 15 residues. This CDR3 is CASTLAGVSAYEQYF. CDR3 nucleotide sequence: TGTGCCAGCACGCTAGCGGGAGTCTCGGCCTACGAGCAGTACTTC.

The rearrangement joins TRBV7-3 to TRBJ2-6; 11 bases match TRBD1. V was clipped by 3 bases and J by 4 bases; unmatched bases: 5. Germline V gives CDR1 SGHTA, CDR2 FQGTGA. CDR3 length: 17 residues. CDR3 loop: CASSFQDRGPGANVLTF. For the CDR3, the DNA is TGTGCCAGCAGCTTCCAGGACAGGGGGCCCGGGGCCAACGTCCTGACTTTC. The complete variable domain, with remaining parts taken from reference TRBV7-3 and TRBJ2-6, reads GAGVSQTPSNKVTEKGKYVELRCDPISGHTALYWYRQSLGQGPEFLIYFQGTGAADDSGLPNDRFFAVRPEGSVSTLKIQRTERGDSAVYLCASSFQDRGPGANVLTFGAGSRLTVL.

The chain combines TRBV3-1 (or the pseudogene TRBV3-2) with TRBJ2-1, with no clear D. Germline V CDR1 and CDR2: LGHDT, YNNKEL (reference sequence). The germline V and J ends were trimmed by 4 bases and 4 bases, with 17 bases remaining between them. This CDR3 comprises 16 residues. In nucleotides, the CDR3 is TGTGCCAGCAGCCTTTCCCTCGCGACTGGATACAATGAGCAGTTCTTC. Encoded protein: CASSLSLATGYNEQFF.

The chain combines TRBV13 with TRBJ2-1; TRBD1 agrees at 7 bases. CDR1 and CDR2 from the germline V gene are PRHDT and FYEKMQ (reference sequence). V lost 0 bases to trimming and J lost 5 bases; unmatched junction nucleotides: 13. This CDR3 region has 18 residues. CDR3 protein: CASSLGGRTGPYHNEQFF. CDR3 DNA sequence: TGTGCCAGCAGCTTAGGGGGTCGGACAGGCCCTTACCACAATGAGCAGTTCTTC. Variable domain in full (rest from reference TRBV13 and TRBJ2-1): AAGVIQSPRHLIKEKRETATLKCYPIPRHDTVYWYQQGPGQDPQFLISFYEKMQSDKGSIPDRFSAQQFSDYHSELNMSSLELGDSALYFCASSLGGRTGPYHNEQFFGPGTRLTVL.

The J gene is TRBJ1-1, the V gene TRBV25-1; the D is unclear. Germline V lookup: CDR1 MGHDK, CDR2 SYGVNS. Trimming pared 3 bases from V and 6 bases from J, leaving 14 bases between. The CDR3 sequence is 14 residues long. Written as DNA, the CDR3 is TGTGCCAGCAGTGACTCGGACCTCGGGGCTGAAGCTTTCTTT. Residues: CASSDSDLGAEAFF.

The genes are TRBV28 and TRBJ1-1; D unresolved. This CDR3 spans 11 amino acids. From germline, CDR1 is MDHEN and CDR2 SYDVKM. Trimming took off 5 bases at V and 3 bases at J, with 4 bases between the two ends. The CDR3 is CASSRDTEAFF. The CDR3 bases are TGTGCCAGCAGTCGAGACACTGAAGCTTTCTTT.

V and J are TRBV3-1 (or the pseudogene TRBV3-2) and TRBJ2-7, with D uncertain. V shed 2 bases and J shed 3 bases, with 5 bases lying between them. The CDR3 consists of 12 residues. Looked up from germline, CDR1 is LGHDT and CDR2 is YNNKEL (reference sequence). Here the CDR3 reads CASSQSSYEQYF. CDR3 bases: TGTGCCAGCAGCCAATCTAGCTACGAGCAGTACTTC.

The CDR3 here is CASSLPGLAGYEQYF. The CDR3 DNA reads TGTGCCAGCAGTTTACCTGGACTAGCGGGGTACGAGCAGTACTTC. This sequence joins TRBV28 and TRBJ2-7, with 12 positions matching TRBD2. V trimming: 2 bases; J trimming: 4 bases; junction bases outside the gene matches: 3. Germline V CDR1 and CDR2: MDHEN, SYDVKM. The CDR3 totals 15 residues.

The gene calls are TRBV28 and TRBJ1-2; 7 bases map to TRBD1. The V and J ends lost 6 bases and 2 bases, in that order; junction bases with no gene match: 6. Germline CDR1 reads MDHEN; CDR2 reads SYDVKM. The CDR3 runs to 14 residues. CDR3 nucleotides: TGTGCCAGCAGACAGGGGTCGATAAACTATGGCTACACCTTC. Protein sequence: CASRQGSINYGYTF.

The chain recombines TRBV7-9 with TRBJ2-1, with 10 bases identical to TRBD1. This CDR3 has 15 residues. Germline V gives CDR1 SEHNR, CDR2 FQNEAQ (reference sequence). J was trimmed by 5 bases and V by 5 bases; bases with no gene match: 6. CDR3 sequence reads: CASSPGTGENNEQFF. The CDR3 DNA sequence: TGTGCCAGCAGCCCCGGGACAGGGGAAAACAATGAGCAGTTCTTC.

The chain carries TRBV5-6 and TRBJ2-1; TRBD2 aligns across 12 bases. The CDR3 runs to 16 residues. V shed 3 bases and J 4 bases; nucleotides not matched to a gene: 5. CDR1 is SGHDT and CDR2 is YYEEEE in the germline V gene. As DNA, the CDR3 is TGTGCCAGCAGCTCGAGGACTAGCGGGGTATACAATGAGCAGTTCTTC. Residues: CASSSRTSGVYNEQFF.

The chain employs TRBV24-1 and TRBJ2-1, with TRBD2 as a possible D gene (5 bases). There are 11 residues in the CDR3. Per the germline V gene, CDR1 is KGHDR and CDR2 is SFDVKD. V was cut by 4 bases and J by 9 bases, with 6 bases left in between. The CDR3 DNA is TGTGCCACCAGTGACCGGGGTGAGCAGTTCTTC. It is translated as CATSDRGEQFF.

This clone was recorded once. The chain is built from TRBV12-3 or TRBV12-4 and TRBJ2-5; possibly TRBD2 for D (6 bases). Trimming stripped 4 bases from V and 3 bases from J, with 9 bases between. The CDR3 sequence is 13 residues long. CDR3 amino acids: CASSYGGEETQYF. CDR3 nucleotides: TGTGCCAGCAGTTACGGGGGTGAAGAGACCCAGTACTTC.

The J gene is TRBJ2-1, the V gene TRBV7-2; D ambiguous. The CDR3 contains 14 residues. Germline CDR1 reads SGHTA; CDR2 reads FQGNSA. V was clipped by 2 bases and J by 4 bases, with 9 bases between them. The chain's CDR3 is CASSLSTTYNEQFF. CDR3 DNA sequence: TGTGCCAGCAGCTTAAGTACTACGTACAATGAGCAGTTCTTC.

This chain uses TRBV7-2 with TRBJ2-1, with D unresolved. The germline V and J ends were trimmed by 1 base and 4 bases, with 8 bases remaining between them. CDR1 and CDR2 (germline): SGHTA, FQGNSA. The CDR3 runs 14 residues. The CDR3 is CASSLEPLYNEQFF. CDR3 bases: TGTGCCAGCAGCTTAGAGCCTCTATACAATGAGCAGTTCTTC.

The chain is built from TRBV5-4 and TRBJ1-2, with D possibly TRBD1 on 5 matching bases. The CDR3 length is 14 residues. Trimming removed 4 bases at V and 3 bases at J, with 13 bases between. Germline V gene lookup returns CDR1 SGHNT and CDR2 YYREEE (reference sequence). The DNA of the CDR3 is TGTGCCAGCAGCAGGGGAGGGGAGCACTATGGCTACACCTTC. It is translated as CASSRGGEHYGYTF.

CDR3: CASSLAGGRDTQYF. CDR3 DNA sequence: TGTGCCAGCAGCCTAGCGGGAGGGAGAGATACGCAGTATTTT. This chain joins TRBV3-1 (or the pseudogene TRBV3-2) and TRBJ2-3; 11 bases are shared with TRBD2. In germline, CDR1 is LGHDT, CDR2 YNNKEL (reference sequence). J lost 5 bases, V lost 4 bases, and 2 bases had no gene match. This CDR3 comprises 14 residues.